This TCR beta chain emerged from a study of blood T cell repertoires in COVID-19. The ends were cut back, 0 bases at V and 10 bases at J, with 13 bases in the middle. The CDR3 loop spans 14 amino acids. The germline CDR1 and CDR2 sequences are GTSNPN and SVGIG (reference sequence). Assay used: immunoSEQ multiplex PCR; TCRdb lists only in-frame clones, some missing. The top ten hold roughly 10% of the sample, which has a few hundred thousand clones, around 90% seen once. Sequenced sample: peripheral blood. This TCR was sampled from an older woman with COVID-19, enrolled during active disease. The J gene is TRBJ1-6, the V gene TRBV30, with D perhaps matching TRBD1 (6 bases). The CDR3 coding sequence is TGTGCCTGGAGTGTCACAGGGATCTCCTCACCCCTCCACTTT. Residues: CAWSVTGISSPLHF.